The rows below give T cell receptor beta chains drawn from one sample of a study of shared clonotypes between healthy human individuals. Profiling relied on immunoSEQ multiplex PCR, and the TCRdb table lists in-frame clones only, not all of them. Among some 2,500,000 clones, about 90% were seen once, and the ten largest hold 0.3% to 0.45%. Sequenced input: naive CD4+ T cells from PBMCs. These receptor sequences come from a man younger than 35 in good health. Some clones in this sample may be carry-over from other donors' samples. The CDR3 runs from the conserved cysteine through the conserved F or W. Each record gives: J gene, D gene, V gene, clone size, CDR3 DNA, CDR3 protein. The D gene is left open where the match is weak. Only part of the rows carry a size: once, few, many, or a class if the clone is expanded.

j_call: TRBJ1-5
d_call: TRBD1
v_call: TRBV19
clone_size: NA
cdr3_nt: TGTGCCAGTAGACGACAGGGGGGCAATCAGCCCCAGCATTTT
cdr3_aa: CASRRQGGNQPQHF

j_call: TRBJ1-1
d_call: NA
v_call: TRBV5-8
clone_size: NA
cdr3_nt: TGTGCCAGCAGCTTGCGTCCAGGCGACACTGAAGCTTTCTTT
cdr3_aa: CASSLRPGDTEAFF

j_call: TRBJ2-7
d_call: TRBD1
v_call: TRBV6-6
clone_size: NA
cdr3_nt: TGTGCCAGCAGGACCGTACCGGGACAGGGTGTTTACGAGCAGTACTTC
cdr3_aa: CASRTVPGQGVYEQYF

j_call: TRBJ2-1
d_call: TRBD2
v_call: TRBV7-3
clone_size: NA
cdr3_nt: TGTGCCAGCAGCTTAACTAGCGGGAGCGCGAGTGAGCAGTTCTTC
cdr3_aa: CASSLTSGSASEQFF

j_call: TRBJ2-1
d_call: NA
v_call: TRBV12-5
clone_size: NA
cdr3_nt: TGTGCTAGTGGTTTGGTTCAGGGTTCCTACAATGAGCAGTTCTTC
cdr3_aa: CASGLVQGSYNEQFF

j_call: TRBJ2-5
d_call: NA
v_call: TRBV6-5
clone_size: NA
cdr3_nt: TGTGCCAGCAGCCCCACAGGGCGATTGGAGACCCAGTACTTC
cdr3_aa: CASSPTGRLETQYF

j_call: TRBJ2-7
d_call: TRBD1
v_call: TRBV5-1
clone_size: NA
cdr3_nt: TGCGCCAGCAGCTTGGCCCCGGACAGGGGTTCCTACGAGCAGTACTTC
cdr3_aa: CASSLAPDRGSYEQYF

j_call: TRBJ1-1
d_call: NA
v_call: TRBV9
clone_size: NA
cdr3_nt: TGTGCCAGCAGCGTAGATGGGCGGATGAACACTGAAGCTTTCTTT
cdr3_aa: CASSVDGRMNTEAFF

j_call: TRBJ2-2
d_call: NA
v_call: TRBV9
clone_size: NA
cdr3_nt: TGTGCCAGCAGCGTGGGTCAGGGGTTGTACGGGAACACCGGGGAGCTGTTTTTT
cdr3_aa: CASSVGQGLYGNTGELFF

j_call: TRBJ2-2
d_call: NA
v_call: TRBV5-1
clone_size: NA
cdr3_nt: TGCGCCAGCAGCTCGTCTGCGGGGCCCACCGGGGAGCTGTTTTTT
cdr3_aa: CASSSSAGPTGELFF

j_call: TRBJ2-1
d_call: TRBD2
v_call: TRBV5-1
clone_size: NA
cdr3_nt: TGCGCCAGCAGCTTTAGCGGGCCCAACTACGAGGAGCAGTTCTTC
cdr3_aa: CASSFSGPNYEEQFF

j_call: TRBJ1-4
d_call: NA
v_call: TRBV28
clone_size: NA
cdr3_nt: TGTGCCAGCAGTTTTCAAAGTCTTCAGCGAAAACTGTTTTTT
cdr3_aa: CASSFQSLQRKLFF

j_call: TRBJ2-7
d_call: NA
v_call: TRBV9
clone_size: NA
cdr3_nt: TGTGCCAGCAGCGTAGCAGCAAAACAGAGCTCCTACGAGCAGTACTTC
cdr3_aa: CASSVAAKQSSYEQYF

j_call: TRBJ2-2
d_call: TRBD1
v_call: TRBV10-3
clone_size: NA
cdr3_nt: TGTGCCATCAGAACCGGGACAGGGGACACCGGGGAGCTGTTTTTT
cdr3_aa: CAIRTGTGDTGELFF

j_call: TRBJ2-3
d_call: TRBD2
v_call: TRBV7-3
clone_size: NA
cdr3_nt: TGTGCCAGCAAGTTAGCGGGAGGGAAAGATACGCAGTATTTT
cdr3_aa: CASKLAGGKDTQYF

j_call: TRBJ2-1
d_call: TRBD2
v_call: TRBV9
clone_size: NA
cdr3_nt: TGTGCCAGCAGCTGGGGACTAGCGGGGTCCTACAATGAGCAGTTCTTC
cdr3_aa: CASSWGLAGSYNEQFF

j_call: TRBJ1-2
d_call: TRBD1
v_call: TRBV28
clone_size: NA
cdr3_nt: TGTGCCAGCAGTACACGGACAGGGGGCGAGGTCTACGGCTACACCTTC
cdr3_aa: CASSTRTGGEVYGYTF

j_call: TRBJ1-1
d_call: NA
v_call: TRBV28
clone_size: NA
cdr3_nt: TGTGCCAGCAGTTTCCGAACATACTGGACAGTGAACACTGAAGCTTTCTTT
cdr3_aa: CASSFRTYWTVNTEAFF

j_call: TRBJ1-1
d_call: NA
v_call: TRBV6-1
clone_size: few
cdr3_nt: TGTGCCAGCAGTGAATTGGTCAGGGTCACTGAAGCTTTCTTT
cdr3_aa: CASSELVRVTEAFF

j_call: TRBJ1-2
d_call: NA
v_call: TRBV6-1
clone_size: NA
cdr3_nt: TGTGCCAGCAGTGACGCAGAGTACCCCCCTCAAATCTATGGCTACACCTTC
cdr3_aa: CASSDAEYPPQIYGYTF

j_call: TRBJ1-6
d_call: NA
v_call: TRBV4-1
clone_size: NA
cdr3_nt: TGCGCCAGCAGCCAGACCGGATCTAATTCACCCCTCCACTTT
cdr3_aa: CASSQTGSNSPLHF

j_call: TRBJ1-6
d_call: NA
v_call: TRBV6-5
clone_size: NA
cdr3_nt: TGTGCCAGCAGTTACCCCGGGACCAATTCACCCCTCCACTTT
cdr3_aa: CASSYPGTNSPLHF

j_call: TRBJ2-3
d_call: TRBD2
v_call: TRBV7-3
clone_size: NA
cdr3_nt: TGTGCCAGCAGCCTAGCGGGGACTAGCACAGATACGCAGTATTTT
cdr3_aa: CASSLAGTSTDTQYF

j_call: TRBJ2-7
d_call: NA
v_call: TRBV6-6
clone_size: NA
cdr3_nt: TGTGCCAGCAGTTACTCCCCGCAGGCCGCCTACGAGCAGTACTTC
cdr3_aa: CASSYSPQAAYEQYF

j_call: TRBJ2-3
d_call: TRBD2
v_call: TRBV5-4
clone_size: NA
cdr3_nt: TGTGCCAGCAGCCCGGGACTAGCGGGAGTAACAGATACGCAGTATTTT
cdr3_aa: CASSPGLAGVTDTQYF

j_call: TRBJ2-3
d_call: NA
v_call: TRBV7-3
clone_size: NA
cdr3_nt: TGTGCCAGCAGCGGACGGGGGGATACGCAGTATTTT
cdr3_aa: CASSGRGDTQYF

j_call: TRBJ2-1
d_call: TRBD2
v_call: TRBV9
clone_size: NA
cdr3_nt: TGTGCCAGCAGCGTCAATAGCGGGAGAACGAATGAGCAGTTCTTC
cdr3_aa: CASSVNSGRTNEQFF

j_call: TRBJ2-1
d_call: NA
v_call: TRBV5-1
clone_size: NA
cdr3_nt: TGCGCCAGCAGCTTGGGTCCGGAGAGCTCCTACAATGAGCAGTTCTTC
cdr3_aa: CASSLGPESSYNEQFF

j_call: TRBJ1-1
d_call: NA
v_call: TRBV6-5
clone_size: NA
cdr3_nt: TGTGCCAGCAGTTTTAGGATAAACCCTAACACTGAAGCTTTCTTT
cdr3_aa: CASSFRINPNTEAFF

j_call: TRBJ1-4
d_call: TRBD1
v_call: TRBV5-8
clone_size: NA
cdr3_nt: TGTGCCAGCAGCTTGGGGACAGGGGGCAATGAAAAACTGTTTTTT
cdr3_aa: CASSLGTGGNEKLFF

j_call: TRBJ2-5
d_call: NA
v_call: TRBV6-1
clone_size: NA
cdr3_nt: TGTGCCAGCAGGGATCTTGCAGGAGGGAAAGAGACCCAGTACTTC
cdr3_aa: CASRDLAGGKETQYF

j_call: TRBJ1-1
d_call: TRBD1
v_call: TRBV6-6
clone_size: NA
cdr3_nt: TGTGCCAGCAGTTACGCCGGGACAGGGGGAACTGAAGCTTTCTTT
cdr3_aa: CASSYAGTGGTEAFF

j_call: TRBJ1-5
d_call: TRBD1
v_call: TRBV15
clone_size: once
cdr3_nt: TGTGCCACCAGCAGTTTATCCGGGACAGGGGTACAGCCCCAGCATTTT
cdr3_aa: CATSSLSGTGVQPQHF

j_call: TRBJ2-1
d_call: NA
v_call: TRBV7-8
clone_size: once
cdr3_nt: TGTGCCAGCGCAAAACGGACGGGTTGGGGCAATGAGCAGTTCTTC
cdr3_aa: CASAKRTGWGNEQFF

j_call: TRBJ1-1
d_call: TRBD1
v_call: TRBV9
clone_size: few
cdr3_nt: TGTGCCAGCAGCGTAGCGGGACAGGGCTACACTGAAGCTTTCTTT
cdr3_aa: CASSVAGQGYTEAFF

j_call: TRBJ2-7
d_call: NA
v_call: TRBV30
clone_size: NA
cdr3_nt: TGTGCCTGGATACCCCAGCGTCCCCCGGTTCGAGAGCAGTACTTC
cdr3_aa: CAWIPQRPPVREQYF

j_call: TRBJ2-2
d_call: TRBD1
v_call: TRBV7-3
clone_size: NA
cdr3_nt: TGTGCCAGCAGCGCTCCGGGACAGTTCGCGAACACCGGGGAGCTGTTTTTT
cdr3_aa: CASSAPGQFANTGELFF

j_call: TRBJ2-1
d_call: TRBD2
v_call: TRBV6-5
clone_size: NA
cdr3_nt: TGTGCCACCAGACCAGCGGGAAGGGTCTACAATGAGCAGTTCTTC
cdr3_aa: CATRPAGRVYNEQFF

j_call: TRBJ2-7
d_call: NA
v_call: TRBV7-2
clone_size: NA
cdr3_nt: TGTGCCAGCAGCCCCCCCGGGACAATCTACGAGCAGTACTTC
cdr3_aa: CASSPPGTIYEQYF

j_call: TRBJ2-7
d_call: NA
v_call: TRBV18
clone_size: NA
cdr3_nt: TGTGCCAGCTCACCAGTCTTAGCAGGGGACTACGAGCAGTACTTC
cdr3_aa: CASSPVLAGDYEQYF

j_call: TRBJ2-5
d_call: NA
v_call: TRBV5-1
clone_size: once
cdr3_nt: TGCGCCAGCAGCTTGGAAGGGCCTGAGGAGACCCAGTACTTC
cdr3_aa: CASSLEGPEETQYF

j_call: TRBJ1-5
d_call: NA
v_call: TRBV28
clone_size: NA
cdr3_nt: TGTGCCAGCAGTCCCGGTCCCTATAGCAATCAGCCCCAGCATTTT
cdr3_aa: CASSPGPYSNQPQHF

j_call: TRBJ1-4
d_call: NA
v_call: TRBV28
clone_size: NA
cdr3_nt: TGTGCCAGCAGTTTCCGGGCAGCAACTAATGAAAAACTGTTTTTT
cdr3_aa: CASSFRAATNEKLFF

j_call: TRBJ1-4
d_call: NA
v_call: TRBV7-9
clone_size: once
cdr3_nt: TGTGCCAGCAGCTTGTGGCGGAATGAAAAACTGTTTTTT
cdr3_aa: CASSLWRNEKLFF

j_call: TRBJ2-2
d_call: NA
v_call: TRBV11-2
clone_size: NA
cdr3_nt: TGTGCCAGCAGCTTTGATCTTTCCGGGGAGCTGTTTTTT
cdr3_aa: CASSFDLSGELFF

j_call: TRBJ2-5
d_call: TRBD2
v_call: TRBV19
clone_size: NA
cdr3_nt: TGTGCCAGCACCCCCCGGGATAGCGGGGAAGAGACCCAGTACTTC
cdr3_aa: CASTPRDSGEETQYF

j_call: TRBJ2-7
d_call: TRBD2
v_call: TRBV11-2
clone_size: NA
cdr3_nt: TGTGCCAGCAGCATAAACGGGGGGGAGCAGTACTTC
cdr3_aa: CASSINGGEQYF

j_call: TRBJ2-2
d_call: NA
v_call: TRBV28
clone_size: NA
cdr3_nt: TGTGCCAGCAGTACAGGGTATAATACCGGGGAGCTGTTTTTT
cdr3_aa: CASSTGYNTGELFF

j_call: TRBJ2-7
d_call: NA
v_call: TRBV28
clone_size: NA
cdr3_nt: TGTGCCAGCAGTTTACGACGGAACTTTTACGAGCAGTACTTC
cdr3_aa: CASSLRRNFYEQYF

j_call: TRBJ2-5
d_call: TRBD2
v_call: TRBV29-1
clone_size: NA
cdr3_nt: TGCAGCGTTGAAGCGACTAGCAGAGAGACCCAGTACTTC
cdr3_aa: CSVEATSRETQYF

j_call: TRBJ2-1
d_call: NA
v_call: TRBV13
clone_size: NA
cdr3_nt: TGTGCCAGCAGTTCCCCAGGGGGGGCGTCCTACAATGAGCAGTTCTTC
cdr3_aa: CASSSPGGASYNEQFF

j_call: TRBJ2-1
d_call: NA
v_call: TRBV5-1
clone_size: NA
cdr3_nt: TGCGCCAGCAGCTTGGGGGAGGTGAACACACGGAATGAGCAGTTCTTC
cdr3_aa: CASSLGEVNTRNEQFF

j_call: TRBJ2-1
d_call: TRBD2
v_call: TRBV7-9
clone_size: NA
cdr3_nt: TGTGCCAGCAGCTTCGGACTAGCGGGAGAGAATGAGCAGTTCTTC
cdr3_aa: CASSFGLAGENEQFF

j_call: TRBJ1-2
d_call: TRBD1
v_call: TRBV11-2
clone_size: NA
cdr3_nt: TGTGCCAGCAGTCCTGACAGGGTTTATGGCTACACCTTC
cdr3_aa: CASSPDRVYGYTF

j_call: TRBJ2-2
d_call: NA
v_call: TRBV29-1
clone_size: NA
cdr3_nt: TGCAGCGTAGGGGGTCGGGCCGGGGAGCTGTTTTTT
cdr3_aa: CSVGGRAGELFF

j_call: TRBJ2-7
d_call: TRBD2
v_call: TRBV5-4
clone_size: NA
cdr3_nt: TGTGCCAGCAGCCTCGACCTAGCGGGAAGCTACGAGCAGTACTTC
cdr3_aa: CASSLDLAGSYEQYF

j_call: TRBJ2-1
d_call: TRBD2
v_call: TRBV5-8
clone_size: NA
cdr3_nt: TGTGCCAGCAGCCCGACCAGGATAAGCGGGAAAACCGCCTACAATGAGCAGTTCTTC
cdr3_aa: CASSPTRISGKTAYNEQFF

j_call: TRBJ1-6
d_call: TRBD1
v_call: TRBV7-9
clone_size: NA
cdr3_nt: TGTGCCAGCAGCGCACAGGGGGCCCTCCCCGGTTTTCCCCTCCACTTT
cdr3_aa: CASSAQGALPGFPLHF